The T cell receptor (beta chain) described here comes from a study of early stage breast cancer tumors. With respect to this clone: As yet, its antigen is unknown.

Sequenced by immunoSEQ multiplex PCR; TCRdb stores in-frame clones only, minus some. The sample shows approximately 75,000 clones, 80% of them seen only once. CDR3 length: 15 residues. Germline CDR1 reads MDHEN; CDR2 reads SYDVKM. V lost 4 bases and J 1 base, leaving 14 bases between the germline ends. Study-wide findings and caveats: Compared with adjacent normal breast, tumors showed around 2.5-fold denser, more clonal T cells. Comparing each tissue with blood distinguished tumor from normal in about 85% of the 16 patients. Bulk DNA sequencing of unsorted cells missed chain pairing and markers.

The sample comprised blood. This clonotype was sampled from a person aged 40 to 49 with breast cancer. V usage is TRBV28 and J usage is TRBJ2-7; D tentatively fits TRBD1 or TRBD2 (6 bases each). The CDR3 sequence: CASSSTGTGSYEQYF. Here the CDR3 DNA reads TGTGCCAGCAGTTCCACAGGGACTGGTTCCTACGAGCAGTACTTC.